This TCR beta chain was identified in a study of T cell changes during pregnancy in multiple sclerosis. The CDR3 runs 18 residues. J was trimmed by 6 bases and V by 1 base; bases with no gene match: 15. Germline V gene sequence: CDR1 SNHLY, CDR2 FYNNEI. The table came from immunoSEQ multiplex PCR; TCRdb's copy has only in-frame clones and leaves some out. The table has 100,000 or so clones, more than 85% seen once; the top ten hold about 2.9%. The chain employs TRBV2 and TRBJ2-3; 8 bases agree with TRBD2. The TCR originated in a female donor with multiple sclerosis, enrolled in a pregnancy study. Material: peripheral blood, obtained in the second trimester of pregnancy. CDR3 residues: CASSEVFGTRGTLDTQYF. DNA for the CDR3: TGTGCCAGCAGTGAAGTATTTGGGACTAGAGGCACATTGGATACGCAGTATTTT.